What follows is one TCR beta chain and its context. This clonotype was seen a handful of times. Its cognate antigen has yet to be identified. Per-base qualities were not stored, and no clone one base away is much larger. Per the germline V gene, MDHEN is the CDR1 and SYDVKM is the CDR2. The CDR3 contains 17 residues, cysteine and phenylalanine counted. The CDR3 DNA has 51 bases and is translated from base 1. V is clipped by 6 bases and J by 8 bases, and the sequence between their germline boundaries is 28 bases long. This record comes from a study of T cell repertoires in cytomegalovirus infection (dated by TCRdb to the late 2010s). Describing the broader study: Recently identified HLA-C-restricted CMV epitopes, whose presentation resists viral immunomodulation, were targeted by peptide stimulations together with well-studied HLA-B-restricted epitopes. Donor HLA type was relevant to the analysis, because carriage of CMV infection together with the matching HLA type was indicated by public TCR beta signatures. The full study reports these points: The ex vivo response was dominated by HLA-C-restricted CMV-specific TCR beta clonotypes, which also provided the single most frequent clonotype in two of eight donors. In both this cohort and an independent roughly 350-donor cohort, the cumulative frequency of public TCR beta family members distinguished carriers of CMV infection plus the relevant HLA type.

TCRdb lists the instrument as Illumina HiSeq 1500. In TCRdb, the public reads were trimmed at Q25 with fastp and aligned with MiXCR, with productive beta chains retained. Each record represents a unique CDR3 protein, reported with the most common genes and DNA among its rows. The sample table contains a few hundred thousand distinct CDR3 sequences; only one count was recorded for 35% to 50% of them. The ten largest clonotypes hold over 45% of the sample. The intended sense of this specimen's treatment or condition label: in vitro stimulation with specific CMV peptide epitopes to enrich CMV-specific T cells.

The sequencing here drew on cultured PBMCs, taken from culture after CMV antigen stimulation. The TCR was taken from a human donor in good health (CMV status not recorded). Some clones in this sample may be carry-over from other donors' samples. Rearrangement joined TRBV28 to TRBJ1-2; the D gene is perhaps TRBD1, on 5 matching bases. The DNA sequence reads TGTGCCAGCAGATCGACCCTTGGGCAGGGATCTCTACGGGGCTACACCTTC. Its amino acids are CASRSTLGQGSLRGYTF.